These 30 T cell receptor beta chains were all obtained from the same sample, sequenced in a study of CD8+ T cells in alopecia areata. Extracted from the samples, RNA was reverse transcribed into cDNA to serve as the sequencing template. Libraries were prepared by immunoSEQ multiplex PCR; TCRdb keeps only in-frame clonotypes and omits some of them. The sample presents about 120,000 clones, none singletons. Sequencing was done on a sample of lesional skin. Source of these receptors: a C3H/HeJ mouse with alopecia areata. These mice share the MHC haplotype H2-k.

A few counts support this clone. At residue 11, the translated DNA and the protein in TCRdb do not agree; the protein given here is derived from the DNA. Gene names and germline refer to mouse. The CDR3 extends 3 residues past the end of the read, so its final part is completed from the germline J gene. The rearrangement links TRBV13-3 to TRBJ1-3, with D perhaps matching TRBD1 (6 bases). This CDR3 contains 14 residues. V was cut by 4 bases and J by 2 bases, with 10 bases left in between. The germline V gene has CDR1 NNHDY and CDR2 SYVADS. The CDR3 region is CASSWDKTGNTLYF. The part of the CDR3 DNA that was read is TGTGCCAGCAGTTGGGACAAAACTGGAAATACG.

Concerning this clone itself: Mouse gene names and germline throughout. The read ends 4 residues shy of where the CDR3 ends; the end is completed using the germline J gene. This rearrangement joins TRBV1 to TRBJ2-7, with 7 nucleotides matching TRBD1. The CDR3 runs to 14 residues. The germline CDR1 and CDR2 sequences are NSQYPW and LRSPGD (reference sequence). The trim removed 3 bases at V and 3 bases at J, leaving 5 bases unmatched. CDR3 loop: CTCSAETGNYEQYF. CDR3 DNA, as far as it was read: TGCACCTGCAGTGCGGAGACAGGGAACTAT.

Only a few counts were recorded for this clone. Gene names and germline match the mouse. The read terminates 4 residues before the CDR3 end, so the remaining end is supplied by the germline J gene. J is TRBJ2-3 and V is TRBV3; 9 bases line up with TRBD2. Germline trimming cut 1 base from V and 1 base from J; bases unmatched to any gene: 3. The CDR3 sequence is 16 residues long. Germline V gene sequence: CDR1 SNHLY, CDR2 FYNGKV (reference sequence). This chain's CDR3 is CASSLVGGPGAETLYF. The sequenced part of the CDR3 DNA is TGTGCCAGCAGCTTAGTGGGGGGGCCGGGTGCAGAA. The full variable domain, rest sourced from reference TRBV3 and TRBJ2-3, is GPKVLQIPSHQIIDMGQMVTLNCDPVSNHLYFYWYKQILGQQMEFLVNFYNGKVMEKSKLFKDQFSVERPDGSYFTLKIQPTALEDSAVYFCASSLVGGPGAETLYFGSGTRLTVL.

As regards this clone: Genes and germline come from the mouse. The sequenced fragment ends 4 residues before the CDR3 boundary, so the rest is inferred from the germline J gene. The chain recombines TRBV19 with TRBJ2-5; D call uncertain. Per the germline V gene, CDR1 is FNHDT and CDR2 is SITEND (reference sequence). This CDR3 has 11 residues. Trimming cost V 6 bases and J 2 bases, with 4 bases left between them. The sequenced CDR3 bases are TGTGCCAGCAACAGCCAAGAC. Translating gives CASNSQD. The entire CDR3 protein reads CASNSQDTQYF.

About this clone: Gene names are the mouse ones. From the germline J gene comes the end of the CDR3, since the read stops 4 residues before it. The same CDR3 also results from other DNA sequences found in this sample. The chain recombines TRBV13-3 with TRBJ2-1, with TRBD2 matching 8 bases. V lost 5 bases, J lost 3 bases, and 4 bases stayed unmatched. There are 14 residues in the CDR3. Germline V gene data show CDR1 as NNHDY and CDR2 as SYVADS. Incomplete CDR3 DNA: TGTGCCAGCAGCTCTGGGGGGCGCTATGCT. As protein: CASSSGGRYA. The CDR3 as a whole reads CASSSGGRYAEQFF.

As concerns this clone: Gene names follow the mouse nomenclature. The read terminates 4 residues ahead of where the CDR3 ends, so the germline J gene completes it. This sequence joins TRBV13-3 and TRBJ1-1; 9 bases agree with TRBD1. The CDR3 has 11 residues. Germline values: CDR1 NNHDY, CDR2 SYVADS. The CDR3 protein is CARTGGPEVFF. The DNA read from the CDR3 is TGTGCCAGAACAGGGGGCCCA.

The table lists this clone with a few counts. Genes here carry mouse names. The CDR3 is CAWSQYANSDYTF. The covered CDR3 bases are TGTGCCTGGAGCCAGTATGCAAACTCC. The V call is TRBV31, the J call TRBJ1-2, with D uncertain. The sequence runs out 4 residues before the end of the CDR3; the remainder is reconstructed from the germline J gene. Germline V CDR1 and CDR2: GKSSPN, SITVG. The CDR3 is 13 amino acids. Trimming took 3 bases from V and 0 from J, leaving 8 bases between them.

Worth noting for this clone: Gene names are the mouse ones. The read comes to an end 4 residues before the CDR3 does, leaving the germline J gene to fill in the end. The chain recombines TRBV19 with TRBJ2-4; 8 bases are a match to TRBD2. This CDR3 is 17 amino acids long. From germline, CDR1 is FNHDT and CDR2 SITEND (reference sequence). J was trimmed by 1 base and V by 1 base; bases with no gene match: 8. The CDR3 region is CASSILGGDGRQNTLYF. The sequenced CDR3 bases are TGTGCCAGCAGTATACTGGGGGGAGACGGACGTCAAAAC. Variable domain in full (rest from reference TRBV19 and TRBJ2-4): GGIITQTPKFLIGQEGQKLTLKCQQNFNHDTMYWYRQDSGKGLRLIYYSITENDLQKGDLSEGYDASREKKSSFSLTVTSAQKNEMAVFLCASSILGGDGRQNTLYFGAGTRLSVL.

As regards this clone: The protein TCRdb lists differs from the translation of the DNA at residue 12; the protein given here is translated from the DNA itself. Genes here carry mouse names. The CDR3 extends 3 residues past the end of the read, so its final part is completed from the germline J gene. This sequence joins TRBV13-3 and TRBJ1-3; perhaps TRBD1 as D (5 bases). The CDR3 loop spans 15 amino acids. The V end was cut by 3 bases, the J end by 0 bases, with 10 bases between. In germline, CDR1 is NNHDY, CDR2 SYVADS. CDR3 in amino acids: CASSGQRHSGNTLYF. The CDR3 bases that were read are TGTGCCAGCAGTGGACAGCGTCATTCTGGAAATACG. The full variable domain, completed using reference TRBV13-3 and TRBJ1-3, is EAAVTQSPRSKVAVTGGKVTLSCHQTNNHDYMYWYRQDTGHGLRLIHYSYVADSTEKGDIPDGYKASRPSQENFSLILELASLSQTAVYFCASSGQRHSGNTLYFGEGSRLIVV.

A word on this clone: Gene names and germline match the mouse. CDR3 bases read: TGTGCCAGCGGTGAAGACATTAGTGCAGAA. This encodes CASGEDISAE. The CDR3, in full, reads CASGEDISAETLYF. The chain is built from TRBV13-2 and TRBJ2-3; D call uncertain. The read terminates 4 residues before the CDR3 end, so the remaining end is supplied by the germline J gene. V lost 2 bases to trimming and J lost 0 bases, with 7 bases between them. The CDR3 is 14 amino acids. Looked up from germline, CDR1 is NNHNN and CDR2 is SYGAGS (reference sequence).

In its sample, this clone was seen a few times. These gene names are mouse names. The CDR3 end is not reached by the read, which stops 4 residues before it; the germline J gene fills it in. The chain combines TRBV19 with TRBJ2-7, with 9 positions matching TRBD1. Per the germline V gene, CDR1 is FNHDT and CDR2 is SITEND (reference sequence). The CDR3 spans 13 residues. The covered CDR3 bases are TGTGCCAGCAGTTGGGACAGGGCGTAT. Translated: CASSWDRAY. The whole CDR3 sequence reads CASSWDRAYEQYF.

In regard to this clone: The genes and germline here are from mouse. The CDR3 goes on 4 residues after the read ends, and that part is filled in from the germline J gene. The chain employs TRBV13-3 and TRBJ1-4; D perhaps matches TRBD1 (6 bases). The CDR3 extends over 15 amino acids. V was shortened by 6 bases and J by 0 bases, with 12 bases between the two germline ends. Germline V CDR1 and CDR2: NNHDY, SYVADS. The sequenced CDR3 bases are TGTGCCAGCAACCTGGGGGCTCTTTCCAACGAA. This sequence encodes CASNLGALSNE. The entire CDR3 protein reads CASNLGALSNERLFF. Complete variable domain (other parts from reference TRBV13-3 and TRBJ1-4): EAAVTQSPRSKVAVTGGKVTLSCHQTNNHDYMYWYRQDTGHGLRLIHYSYVADSTEKGDIPDGYKASRPSQENFSLILELASLSQTAVYFCASNLGALSNERLFFGHGTKLSVL.

This clone has only a few counts. Mouse gene names and germline throughout. Read coverage stops 4 residues before the CDR3 terminus; the germline J gene supplies the remainder. The genes are TRBV1 and TRBJ2-1; the D gene is possibly TRBD2 (7 bases). Germline V lookup: CDR1 NSQYPW, CDR2 LRSPGD (reference sequence). The CDR3 spans 15 residues. The CDR3 region is CTCSADRGARAEQFF. The sequenced part of the CDR3 DNA is TGCACCTGCAGTGCAGATCGGGGGGCTCGGGCT.

This clone has just a few counts. The genes are named according to mouse. The observed sequence ends 4 residues before the CDR3 terminus, with the missing tail filled in from the germline J gene. This rearrangement joins TRBV19 to TRBJ2-1; a weak D match, TRBD2 (6 bases). This CDR3 spans 16 amino acids. V was cut by 3 bases and J by 3 bases, with 16 bases left in between. CDR1 and CDR2 (germline): FNHDT, SITEND (reference sequence). CDR3 DNA (partial): TGTGCCAGCAGTACCCCGGGACTTGGGGCCTATGCT. Translated: CASSTPGLGAYA. The entire CDR3 protein reads CASSTPGLGAYAEQFF. Supplemented by reference TRBV19 and TRBJ2-1, the full variable domain reads GGIITQTPKFLIGQEGQKLTLKCQQNFNHDTMYWYRQDSGKGLRLIYYSITENDLQKGDLSEGYDASREKKSSFSLTVTSAQKNEMAVFLCASSTPGLGAYAEQFFGPGTRLTVL.

This clone was seen a few times. Gene names are the mouse ones. The CDR3 goes on 4 residues after the read ends, and that part is filled in from the germline J gene. The chain combines TRBV19 with TRBJ1-1; D is possibly TRBD1 (5 bases). The CDR3 extends over 12 amino acids. Looked up from germline, CDR1 is FNHDT and CDR2 is SITEND (reference sequence). CDR3 region: CASSKDTKEVFF. The DNA read from the CDR3 is TGTGCCAGCAGTAAGGACACCAAA. The entire variable domain, with the rest obtained from reference TRBV19 and TRBJ1-1, is as follows: GGIITQTPKFLIGQEGQKLTLKCQQNFNHDTMYWYRQDSGKGLRLIYYSITENDLQKGDLSEGYDASREKKSSFSLTVTSAQKNEMAVFLCASSKDTKEVFFGKGTRLTVV.

This clone was picked up a small number of times. Gene names and germline refer to mouse. The observed sequence ends 4 residues before the CDR3 terminus, with the missing tail filled in from the germline J gene. The rearrangement joins TRBV17 to TRBJ1-4; 7 nucleotides line up with TRBD1. CDR3 length: 14 amino acids. Germline V lookup: CDR1 MNHDT, CDR2 YYDKIL. Incomplete CDR3 DNA: TGTGCTAGCAGCGACAGGGCTAGTGCCGAA. It yields the protein CASSDRASAE. The whole CDR3 region reads CASSDRASAERLFF.

This clone was detected a few times. These gene names are mouse names. The read ends 4 residues early relative to the CDR3; the germline J gene fills the gap. This chain uses TRBV19 with TRBJ2-2; 8 bases map to TRBD1. The CDR3 loop spans 14 amino acids. The junction had 6 bases not matched to a gene; V was cut back by 7 bases and J by 4 bases. Germline lookup yields CDR1 FNHDT and CDR2 SITEND (reference sequence). Incomplete CDR3 DNA: TGTGCCAGCCGCTCAGGGGGCATCACCGGG. Encoded protein: CASRSGGITG. In full, the CDR3 reads CASRSGGITGQLYF. The full variable domain, with the rest looked up from reference TRBV19 and TRBJ2-2, is GGIITQTPKFLIGQEGQKLTLKCQQNFNHDTMYWYRQDSGKGLRLIYYSITENDLQKGDLSEGYDASREKKSSFSLTVTSAQKNEMAVFLCASRSGGITGQLYFGEGSKLTVL.

As for this clone: These gene names are mouse names. The sequenced fragment ends 4 residues before the CDR3 boundary, so the rest is inferred from the germline J gene. This rearrangement joins TRBV1 to TRBJ2-2; the D gene is possibly TRBD1 (6 bases). CDR3 size: 14 residues. CDR1 and CDR2 from the germline V gene are NSQYPW and LRSPGD (reference sequence). CDR3 in amino acids: CTCSAENRDGQLYF. The covered CDR3 bases are TGCACCTGCAGTGCAGAAAACAGGGACGGG.

In regard to this clone: The listed genes are named as in mouse. The DNA ends 4 residues before the CDR3 does, and the rest of the CDR3 is filled in from the germline J gene. This chain connects TRBV13-2 to TRBJ2-2; 7 positions agree with TRBD1. This CDR3 is 14 amino acids long. With 4 bases clipped from V and 3 bases from J, the junction kept 3 bases outside the gene matches. Germline CDR1 and CDR2: NNHNN and SYGAGS (reference sequence). CDR3 sequence reads: CASGLTGHTGQLYF. The sequenced part of the CDR3 DNA is TGTGCCAGCGGTTTGACAGGGCACACCGGG.

To note about this clone: Gene names and germline match the mouse. The read falls 4 residues short of the CDR3 end, and the missing part is taken from the germline J gene. The V call is TRBV17, the J call TRBJ1-4, with 8 bases that match TRBD1. The CDR3 has 13 residues. Losses at the gene ends were 6 bases for V and 5 bases for J; bases not matched to a gene: 2. CDR1 and CDR2 from the germline V gene are MNHDT and YYDKIL. The DNA read from the CDR3 is TGTGCTAGCAGCTGGACAGGGAACGAA. It specifies CASSWTGNE. In full, the CDR3 is CASSWTGNERLFF.

This clone occurred many times. The TCRdb protein and the DNA translation do not line up at residue 13; the protein shown here was made by translating the DNA. Mouse gene names apply. The CDR3 end falls 3 residues outside the read, so it is completed with the germline J gene. The J gene is TRBJ1-3, the V gene TRBV13-3, with TRBD1 identical over 7 bases. This CDR3 comprises 16 residues. V trimming: 2 bases; J trimming: 0 bases; junction bases outside the gene matches: 5. Per germline, CDR1 NNHDY and CDR2 SYVADS. The DNA read from the CDR3 is TGTGCCAGCAGTGAGCCGGGACAGCCTTCTGGAAATACG. It yields the protein CASSEPGQPSGNT. In full, the CDR3 is CASSEPGQPSGNTLYF.

In regard to this clone: Gene names are mouse gene names. The read ends 4 residues before the CDR3 terminus; that terminus is restored from the germline J gene. The chain links TRBV1 to TRBJ1-4; D is perhaps TRBD1 (6 bases). Between the trimmed V and J ends, which lost 1 base and 4 bases, there was a span of 13 bases. In germline, CDR1 is NSQYPW, CDR2 LRSPGD (reference sequence). The CDR3 is 16 residues long. The CDR3 DNA, read in part, is TGCACCTGCAGTGCAGTCACGGGGGGCTTCAACGAA. Its translation: CTCSAVTGGFNE. The whole CDR3 protein is CTCSAVTGGFNERLFF.

There are many counts of this clone. Mouse names are used for the genes. The read ends 4 residues before the CDR3 terminus; that terminus is restored from the germline J gene. The rearrangement joins TRBV13-3 to TRBJ2-1; tentatively, D is TRBD1 (5 bases). The V gene lost 1 base and the J gene lost 4 bases, with 15 bases spanning the gap. CDR1 and CDR2 from the germline V gene are NNHDY and SYVADS. The CDR3 consists of 16 residues. Incomplete CDR3 DNA: TGTGCCAGCAGTGATCAATCAGGGTTTGTTTATGCT. Protein product: CASSDQSGFVYA. The whole CDR3 sequence is CASSDQSGFVYAEQFF.

About this clone: The gene symbols are mouse symbols. Coverage ceases 4 residues before the CDR3 finishes, and the germline J gene fills in the end. The chain combines TRBV13-3 with TRBJ1-2; a weak D match, TRBD1 (6 bases). CDR3 size: 13 residues. Germline CDR1 and CDR2: NNHDY and SYVADS. The DNA read from the CDR3 is TGTGCCAGCAGTGATGCCTGGGACACC. Its protein is CASSDAWDT. The CDR3 as a whole reads CASSDAWDTDYTF.

Comment on this clone: Genes here carry mouse names. The read falls 4 residues short of the CDR3 end, and the missing part is taken from the germline J gene. The chain is built from TRBV1 and TRBJ2-1; possible D gene TRBD1, 6 bases. The CDR3 runs 14 residues. Deletions cut 3 bases from V and 6 bases from J, with 12 bases between. Germline lookup yields CDR1 NSQYPW and CDR2 LRSPGD (reference sequence). The CDR3 reads CTCSAQGRGAEQFF. The sequenced CDR3 bases are TGCACCTGCAGTGCTCAGGGGAGGGGTGCT.

This clone was observed a handful of times. Gene names are mouse gene names. The CDR3 extends 4 residues past the end of the read, so its final part is completed from the germline J gene. V and J are TRBV29 and TRBJ2-3, with D perhaps matching TRBD1 (6 bases). V was shortened by 6 bases and J by 0 bases, with 13 bases between the two germline ends. This CDR3 is built from 15 residues. The germline gives CDR1 MSHET, CDR2 SYDVDS. The covered CDR3 bases are TGTGCTAGCAGCACGGGACATTCTAGTGCAGAA. Encoded protein: CASSTGHSSAE. From start to end, the CDR3 is CASSTGHSSAETLYF.

Note on this clone: The translated DNA and TCRdb's protein are not identical at residue 14; the protein here was translated from the DNA. The genes are named according to mouse. Coverage ceases 3 residues before the CDR3 finishes, and the germline J gene fills in the end. The rearrangement links TRBV13-3 to TRBJ1-3, with 10 positions matching TRBD1. V shed 0 bases and J 0 bases; nucleotides not matched to a gene: 3. From germline, CDR1 is NNHDY and CDR2 SYVADS. This CDR3 region has 17 residues. The DNA read from the CDR3 is TGTGCCAGCAGTGATGATGGGGACAGGGGTTCTGGAAATACG. It translates to CASSDDGDRGSGNT. From start to end, the CDR3 is CASSDDGDRGSGNTLYF.

This clone was seen a few times. The protein recorded in TCRdb does not match the translated DNA at residue 13; the protein presented here comes from translating the DNA. Gene names and germline refer to mouse. The read ends 3 residues early relative to the CDR3; the germline J gene fills the gap. This rearrangement joins TRBV1 to TRBJ1-6; D perhaps matches TRBD1 (5 bases). TRBJ1-6 is treated as an ORF (open reading frame) with a function not yet certain. Germline-derived CDR1 and CDR2 are NSQYPW and LRSPGD (reference sequence). Between the trimmed V and J ends, which lost 0 bases and 4 bases, there was a span of 10 bases. This CDR3 region has 16 residues. This chain's CDR3 is CTCSADGPGYNSPLYF. CDR3 DNA, as far as it was read: TGCACCTGCAGTGCAGACGGGCCAGGGTATAATTCGCCC.

This clone was recorded at least ten times. Gene and germline names: mouse. The DNA read from the CDR3 is TGTGCCAGCAGTGATGCACACCCTTCCAACGAA. Translating it yields CASSDAHPSNE. The entire CDR3 is CASSDAHPSNERLFF. The chain carries TRBV13-3 and TRBJ1-4, with D hard to call. The read falls 4 residues short of the CDR3 end, and the missing part is taken from the germline J gene. The CDR3 sequence is 15 residues long. Germline V gene data show CDR1 as NNHDY and CDR2 as SYVADS. The V gene lost 0 bases and the J gene lost 1 base, with 7 bases spanning the gap.

Concerning this clone itself: Any gene name here is a mouse gene name. The read ends 4 residues shy of where the CDR3 ends; the end is completed using the germline J gene. The chain uses TRBV14 and TRBJ2-2; TRBD1 matches at 10 bases. The CDR3 has 13 residues. The germline V gene encodes CDR1 SGHDT and CDR2 FRDEAV. V shed 8 bases, J shed 5 bases, and the junction held 3 bases outside the gene matches. CDR3 region: CARGQGETGQLYF. Incomplete CDR3 DNA: TGTGCCAGAGGACAGGGGGAGACCGGG.